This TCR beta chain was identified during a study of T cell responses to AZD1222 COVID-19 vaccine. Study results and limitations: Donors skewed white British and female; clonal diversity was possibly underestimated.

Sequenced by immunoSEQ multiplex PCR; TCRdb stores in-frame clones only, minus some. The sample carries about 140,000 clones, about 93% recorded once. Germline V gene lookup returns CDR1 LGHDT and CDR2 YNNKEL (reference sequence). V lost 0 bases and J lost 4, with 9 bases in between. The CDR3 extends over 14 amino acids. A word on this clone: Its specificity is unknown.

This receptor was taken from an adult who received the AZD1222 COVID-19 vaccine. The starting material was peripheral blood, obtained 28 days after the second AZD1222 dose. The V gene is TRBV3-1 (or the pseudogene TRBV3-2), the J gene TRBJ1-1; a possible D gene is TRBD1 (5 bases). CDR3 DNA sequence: TGTGCCAGCAGCCAAGAAGGTGGGGGCACTGAAGCTTTCTTT. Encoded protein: CASSQEGGGTEAFF.